This is a list of T cell receptor beta chains from one sample in a study of technical replicates of blood from a handful of donors. Sequenced by immunoSEQ multiplex PCR; TCRdb stores in-frame clones only, minus some. Of 65,000 to 95,000 clones in the sample, about 97% were seen once. The sample taken for sequencing was T cells isolated from PBMCs. The receptors come from a human donor in good health. Each CDR3 is given with its conserved first and last residue. D genes are given only for firm matches. Part of the rows lack a size; the others show once, few, many or a class for expanded clones.

TRBV19,TRBD2,15,TRBJ2-1,NA,CASSTATSGSSEQFF,TGTGCCAGTAGTACGGCGACTAGCGGGAGTTCTGAGCAGTTCTTC
TRBV7-8,NA,11,TRBJ1-2,NA,CASSSIRGYTF,TGTGCCAGCAGCTCCATTCGGGGCTACACCTTC
TRBV4-1,TRBD1,15,TRBJ2-1,NA,CASSQAWDRGPEQFF,TGCGCCAGCAGCCAAGCCTGGGACAGGGGACCTGAGCAGTTCTTC
TRBV29-1,TRBD1,15,TRBJ1-2,once,CSVTQPGQGDYGYTF,TGCAGCGTGACGCAACCGGGACAGGGTGACTATGGCTACACCTTC
TRBV7-6,NA,17,TRBJ1-1,few,CASSSGGTRKGNTEAFF,TGTGCCAGCAGCTCCGGAGGGACGCGCAAGGGGAACACTGAAGCTTTCTTT
TRBV7-9,NA,14,TRBJ2-7,NA,CASSFDSLAYEQYF,TGTGCCAGCAGCTTCGACAGCCTCGCCTACGAGCAGTACTTC
TRBV19,NA,16,TRBJ1-5,NA,CASSSDRGVFNQPQHF,TGTGCCAGTAGTTCAGACCGGGGTGTTTTCAATCAGCCCCAGCATTTT
TRBV7-2,NA,15,TRBJ2-3,NA,CASSQTVAGGTTQYF,TGTGCCAGCAGCCAAACGGTCGCGGGCGGCACTACGCAGTATTTT
TRBV2,TRBD1,16,TRBJ2-1,NA,CASTAGTGAAYNEQFF,TGTGCCAGCACCGCCGGGACAGGGGCCGCCTACAATGAGCAGTTCTTC
TRBV5-1,TRBD2,16,TRBJ2-1,NA,CASSSPLAGGNNEQFF,TGCGCCAGCAGCTCTCCACTAGCGGGAGGGAACAATGAGCAGTTCTTC
TRBV27,TRBD2,16,TRBJ2-6,NA,CASRGGSNSGANVLTF,TGTGCCAGCCGGGGGGGGTCGAACTCTGGGGCCAACGTCCTGACTTTC
TRBV5-1,NA,14,TRBJ2-7,NA,CASHSGPYTYEQYF,TGCGCCAGTCATTCAGGGCCTTACACCTACGAGCAGTACTTC
TRBV4-1,NA,12,TRBJ2-2,NA,CASSQVYEELFF,TGCGCCAGCAGCCAAGTCTATGAGGAGCTGTTTTTT
TRBV5-1,TRBD2,12,TRBJ2-7,NA,CASSQTGGEQYF,TGCGCCAGCAGCCAAACCGGGGGGGAGCAGTACTTC
TRBV4-1,NA,13,TRBJ1-2,NA,CASSPGYNYGYTF,TGCGCCAGCAGCCCGGGATACAACTATGGCTACACCTTC
TRBV20-1,NA,11,TRBJ1-1,once,CSAADSAEAFF,TGCAGTGCTGCCGACAGCGCTGAAGCTTTCTTT
TRBV5-1,NA,14,TRBJ1-6,NA,CASSQGQAVSPLHF,TGCGCCAGCAGCCAGGGACAAGCCGTTTCACCCCTCCACTTT
TRBV2,TRBD1,15,TRBJ2-1,NA,CASSEGQGARNEQFF,TGTGCCAGCAGTGAAGGGCAGGGGGCTCGCAATGAGCAGTTCTTC
TRBV11-2,NA,11,TRBJ1-1,once,CASSPGILAFF,TGTGCCAGCAGCCCGGGGATTCTGGCTTTCTTT
TRBV6-5,TRBD1,12,TRBJ1-2,NA,CASRQGDYGYTF,TGTGCCAGCAGACAGGGGGACTATGGCTACACCTTC
TRBV10-3,TRBD1,17,TRBJ1-2,NA,CAIRLIQSGQRDYGYTF,TGTGCCATCAGGTTAATCCAGTCGGGACAGAGAGACTATGGCTACACCTTC
TRBV19,NA,12,TRBJ2-5,NA,CWTEGQQETQYF,TGTTGGACCGAGGGCCAACAAGAGACCCAGTACTTC
TRBV5-4,NA,15,TRBJ1-4,NA,CASSLAGGANEKLFF,TGTGCCAGCAGCTTAGCGGGGGGCGCTAATGAAAAACTGTTTTTT
TRBV7-9,TRBD2,16,TRBJ2-3,NA,CASSRAEGGNTDTQYF,TGTGCCAGCAGCCGGGCGGAGGGAGGGAACACAGATACGCAGTATTTT
TRBV10-2,NA,15,TRBJ2-7,once,CASSGVDMPTDEQYF,TGCGCCAGCAGTGGGGTCGACATGCCAACGGACGAGCAGTACTTC
TRBV7-8,NA,14,TRBJ1-1,NA,CASSLWGRTNEAFF,TGTGCCAGCAGCTTATGGGGCAGGACTAATGAAGCTTTCTTT
TRBV6-6,NA,13,TRBJ1-2,NA,CASSATGSHGYTF,TGTGCCAGCAGTGCTACAGGGTCTCATGGCTACACCTTC
TRBV6-1,NA,14,TRBJ1-3,once,CASSEGTGTNTIYF,TGTGCCAGCAGTGAAGGCACAGGTACGAACACCATATATTTT
TRBV6-1,NA,13,TRBJ2-3,NA,CASITPSTDTQYF,TGTGCCAGCATTACTCCTAGCACAGATACGCAGTATTTT
TRBV5-6,TRBD1,14,TRBJ2-5,NA,CASSPRQGGETQYF,TGTGCCAGCAGCCCTCGACAGGGCGGCGAGACCCAGTACTTC
TRBV10-3,TRBD2,16,TRBJ2-1,NA,CAISDASEGLAGSQFF,TGTGCCATCAGTGATGCATCGGAGGGACTAGCGGGGTCCCAGTTCTTC
TRBV29-1,TRBD2,17,TRBJ2-1,NA,CSVNLSSGGLLYNEQFF,TGCAGCGTTAATCTGTCCAGCGGGGGGCTTCTATACAATGAGCAGTTCTTC
TRBV7-9,TRBD2,17,TRBJ2-2,NA,CASSRASGGADPGELFF,TGTGCCAGCTCCAGAGCTAGCGGGGGGGCCGATCCCGGGGAGCTGTTTTTT
TRBV6-1,NA,12,TRBJ2-2,NA,CASSESGAGLFF,TGTGCCAGCAGTGAAAGTGGGGCAGGGCTGTTTTTT
TRBV7-6,NA,15,TRBJ1-4,NA,CASSLSIGGHEKLFF,TGTGCCAGCAGCTTAAGTATCGGGGGGCATGAAAAACTGTTTTTT
TRBV11-2,NA,15,TRBJ1-4,NA,CASSLVGVTNEKLFF,TGTGCCAGCAGCTTAGTCGGGGTCACTAATGAAAAACTGTTTTTT
TRBV7-2,TRBD2,17,TRBJ2-1,NA,CASSKGVAGAEYNEQFF,TGTGCCAGCAGCAAGGGAGTAGCGGGAGCGGAGTACAATGAGCAGTTCTTC
TRBV6-6,TRBD2,16,TRBJ2-3,NA,CASRAGAGGHSDTQYF,TGTGCCAGCAGGGCCGGGGCGGGGGGCCATTCAGATACGCAGTATTTT
TRBV15,NA,16,TRBJ1-2,NA,CATSRGHRRPNYGYTF,TGTGCCACCAGCAGAGGTCACAGAAGACCTAACTATGGCTACACCTTC
TRBV27,NA,13,TRBJ2-1,NA,CASADKSYNEQFF,TGTGCCAGCGCGGACAAGTCCTACAATGAGCAGTTCTTC
TRBV7-6,NA,13,TRBJ1-5,NA,CASSLRQDQPQHF,TGTGCCAGCAGCTTACGACAGGATCAGCCCCAGCATTTT
TRBV29-1,NA,14,TRBJ2-2,NA,CSALPGSRTGELFF,TGCAGCGCCCTACCCGGATCGAGGACCGGGGAGCTGTTTTTT
TRBV7-9,NA,16,TRBJ2-5,NA,CASSHLDQRAEETQYF,TGTGCCAGCAGCCATCTAGATCAGAGGGCCGAAGAGACCCAGTACTTC
TRBV4-1,NA,15,TRBJ1-2,NA,CASSPREGGTYGYTF,TGCGCCAGCAGCCCGCGCGAGGGAGGGACTTATGGCTACACCTTC
TRBV27,TRBD2,16,TRBJ2-7,NA,CASSLSSGRETYEQYF,TGTGCCAGCAGTTTATCTAGCGGGAGGGAAACCTACGAGCAGTACTTC
TRBV10-3,NA,13,TRBJ1-3,NA,CAVRIRSGNTIYF,TGTGCCGTACGAATACGGTCAGGAAACACCATATATTTT
TRBV29-1,TRBD2,15,TRBJ2-1,NA,CSARAAGGPHNEQFF,TGCAGCGCCCGAGCGGCGGGGGGGCCCCACAATGAGCAGTTCTTC
TRBV28,NA,13,TRBJ1-1,NA,CASSYIGDTEAFF,TGTGCCAGCAGTTATATAGGGGACACTGAAGCTTTCTTT
TRBV5-1,NA,16,TRBJ1-4,NA,CASKLRGLAFGEKLFF,TGCGCCAGCAAACTGAGGGGGTTGGCATTCGGTGAAAAACTGTTTTTT